The present T cell receptor beta chain was sequenced within a study of T cells expressing NK-cell markers. Across the study: Investigators obtained TCR beta repertoires from sorted CD3+CD56+NKG2C+, CD3+CD56+NKG2C- and CD3+CD56-NKG2C+ T cells. Seven HCMV-seropositive donors and one seronegative donor made up the eight sequenced donors. Study results and caveats: Of the CD8+ T cells in more than five donors, 1.0-7.0% belonged to dominant NKG2C+ clonotypes.

The CDR3 covers 17 residues. In germline, CDR1 is MNHEY, CDR2 SVGAGI. About this clonotype itself: Its matching antigen is unknown.

TCRdb re-called the 5' RACE reads, yielding one record per CDR3 amino acid sequence without DNA. Recorded for this sample: 150,000 to 170,000 distinct CDR3 sequences. The sequenced sample consisted of blood T cells: a sorted CD56 or NKG2C T cell subset, CD4+ or CD8+ T cells, or bulk PBMC T cells (not recorded which). This chain joins TRBV6-5 and TRBJ2-7. The receptor was derived from a woman between 45 and 60 years old in good health. The CDR3 loop is CASSYLSITSEPYEQYF.